A single sample is the source of the 32 T cell receptor beta chains below, sequenced in a study of Ad26.COV2.S vaccination and SARS-CoV-2 variants. As for treatment: 15 to 20 received Ad26.COV2.S at low or high dose, single or two shots; about 5 received placebo; per-sample allocation not given. Vaccine and placebo recipients were sampled on day 63 after the first injection. Profiling relied on immunoSEQ multiplex PCR, and the TCRdb table lists in-frame clones only, not all of them. The table lists about 280,000 clones, about 87% of them singletons. The sequences come from peripheral blood, collected in a trial of Ad26.COV2.S vaccine versus placebo. Receptor source: a person between 18 and 59 years old who received the Ad26.COV2.S COVID-19 vaccine or a placebo.

This sequence joins TRBV6-6 and TRBJ1-1; D call uncertain. There are 14 residues in the CDR3. Germline CDR1 MNHNY, CDR2 SVGAGI (reference sequence). The ends were cut back, 5 bases at V and 6 bases at J, with 16 bases in the middle. The CDR3 coding sequence is TGTGCCAGCAGTACGGACCTCGCTGGGGCTGAAGCTTTCTTT. Protein sequence: CASSTDLAGAEAFF.

In this sample, this clone turned up once. The chain has TRBV29-1 and TRBJ2-2; D is unclear. V was cut by 3 bases and J by 6 bases, with 2 bases left in between. Germline V gives CDR1 SQVTM, CDR2 ANQGSEA. This CDR3 region has 10 residues. CDR3 residues: CSVDAGELFF. Written as DNA, the CDR3 is TGCAGCGTTGATGCCGGGGAGCTGTTTTTT.

V and J are TRBV18 and TRBJ1-1, with 7 nucleotides matching TRBD1. V dropped 3 bases and J dropped 7; count of bases not matched to a gene: 5. The length of the CDR3 is 13 residues. Germline CDR1 reads KGHSH; CDR2 reads LQKENI. CDR3 nucleotides: TGTGCCAGCTCACCGGGACAGATTCGTGAAGCTTTCTTT. Amino acids: CASSPGQIREAFF.

The genes are TRBV18 and TRBJ2-7, with TRBD2 matching over 12 bases. CDR3 length equals 17 residues. V was pared by 3 bases and J by 3 bases, with 9 bases of the junction left unmatched. Looked up from germline, CDR1 is KGHSH and CDR2 is LQKENI. The CDR3, as DNA: TGTGCCAGCTCACCCCCGGGGCTAGCGGGGGGGTTCTACGAGCAGTACTTC. This encodes CASSPPGLAGGFYEQYF.

This clone has only a few counts. The chain recombines TRBV10-3 with TRBJ1-2; D is unclear. V lost 2 bases and J lost 8, with 9 bases in between. Germline lookup yields CDR1 ENHRY and CDR2 SYGVKD. The CDR3 runs to 12 residues. The CDR3 bases are TGTGCCATCAGTGAGACTGACGGGGGCTACACCTTC. Translated, it gives CAISETDGGYTF.

The rearrangement joins TRBV5-6 to TRBJ2-7; 7 bases map to TRBD1. Germline V gene lookup returns CDR1 SGHDT and CDR2 YYEEEE. With 5 bases clipped from V and 2 bases from J, the junction kept 7 bases outside the gene matches. The CDR3 totals 14 residues. The CDR3 loop reads CASSYGTATYEQYF. In DNA form, the CDR3 reads TGTGCCAGCAGTTACGGGACAGCAACCTACGAGCAGTACTTC.

This rearrangement joins TRBV7-6 to TRBJ1-1; no clear D gene. Per germline, CDR1 SGHVS and CDR2 FNYEAQ. The CDR3 consists of 16 residues. Trimming shortened V by 1 base and J by 0 bases, and 12 bases separated the two germline ends. Here the CDR3 reads CASSLGRGDMNTEAFF. CDR3 in DNA: TGTGCCAGCAGCTTAGGTCGGGGTGATATGAACACTGAAGCTTTCTTT.

The V call is TRBV6-5, the J call TRBJ2-1; 10 nucleotides match TRBD1. The CDR3 is 15 amino acids. From germline, CDR1 is MNHEY and CDR2 SVGAGI. Trimming cost V 2 bases and J 4 bases; bases outside gene matches: 2. The CDR3 spells CASSYGTGVYNEQFF. CDR3 sequence (DNA): TGTGCCAGCAGTTACGGGACAGGGGTTTACAATGAGCAGTTCTTC.

V usage is TRBV7-8 and J usage is TRBJ1-5, with 7 bases aligning to TRBD1. The V segment lost 3 bases and the J segment 4 bases; nucleotides outside the gene matches: 3. This CDR3 is 14 amino acids long. CDR1 and CDR2 from the germline V gene are SGHVS and FQNEAQ. CDR3 coding DNA: TGTGCCAGCAGCTTCGGGACAGCAAATCAGCCCCAGCATTTT. It yields the protein CASSFGTANQPQHF.

The chain has TRBV5-1 and TRBJ2-2; D may be TRBD2 (5 bases). Trimming removed 4 bases from V and 0 bases from J, with 16 bases in between. Germline CDR1 is SGHRS and CDR2 is YFSETQ. The CDR3 is 17 amino acids. The CDR3: CASSPVRGVANTGELFF. The CDR3 region has the DNA TGCGCCAGCAGCCCGGTACGGGGAGTAGCGAACACCGGGGAGCTGTTTTTT.

This clone has a single count. The genes are TRBV5-1 and TRBJ1-3, with no clear D. Germline loops: CDR1 SGHRS, CDR2 YFSETQ. V shed 4 bases and J shed 4 bases, with 12 bases lying between them. The CDR3 consists of 14 residues. CDR3 DNA: TGCGCCAGCAGCCCCTGGACTTCCGGAAACACCATATATTTT. Translating it yields CASSPWTSGNTIYF.

The J gene is TRBJ2-7, the V gene TRBV6-2 or TRBV6-3; D unclear. The CDR3 runs 12 residues. Trimming took 2 bases from V and 4 from J, leaving 6 bases between them. Germline lookup yields CDR1 MNHEY and CDR2 SVGEGT. This chain's CDR3 is CASSYMGYEQYF. The CDR3 region has the DNA TGTGCCAGCAGTTACATGGGTTACGAGCAGTACTTC.

The chain joins TRBV6-5 to TRBJ1-5; D might be TRBD1 (6 bases). This CDR3 is 14 amino acids long. CDR1 and CDR2 (germline): MNHEY, SVGAGI. Between the trimmed V and J ends, which lost 6 bases and 3 bases, there was a span of 12 bases. CDR3 region: CASRPGHNNQPQHF. CDR3 nucleotide sequence: TGTGCCAGCAGACCGGGACACAACAATCAGCCCCAGCATTTT.

V gene TRBV13 combines with J gene TRBJ2-1, with D uncertain. Germline V gives CDR1 PRHDT, CDR2 FYEKMQ (reference sequence). Trimming left V 0 bases short and J 5 bases short, with 5 bases between. This CDR3 has 13 residues. The CDR3 coding sequence is TGTGCCAGCAGCTTAGGCGCGGACAATGAGCAGTTCTTC. Amino acid sequence: CASSLGADNEQFF.

This chain connects TRBV29-1 to TRBJ2-3; D remains ambiguous. The germline V gene has CDR1 SQVTM and CDR2 ANQGSEA. The length of the CDR3 is 14 residues. Trimming cost V 1 base and J 4 bases, with 12 bases left between them. The DNA of the CDR3 is TGCAGCGTTGAAGGGACGGATAACGCAGATACGCAGTATTTT. Translated, it gives CSVEGTDNADTQYF.

The V and J genes are TRBV5-8 and TRBJ2-1, with D uncertain. The ends were cut back, 0 bases at V and 2 bases at J, with 6 bases in the middle. The CDR3 is 14 amino acids. CDR1 is SGHTS, CDR2 YDEGEE, per germline. As DNA, the CDR3 is TGTGCCAGCAGCTTGGCGGCCACCTACAATGAGCAGTTCTTC. Translated, it gives CASSLAATYNEQFF. Full variable domain (missing parts from reference TRBV5-8 and TRBJ2-1): EAGVTQSPTHLIKTRGQQATLRCSPISGHTSVYWYQQALGLGLQFLLWYDEGEERNRGNFPPRFSGRQFPNYSSELNVNALELEDSALYLCASSLAATYNEQFFGPGTRLTVL.

V is TRBV19 and J is TRBJ1-5; TRBD1 matches at 7 bases. With V trimmed by 3 bases and J by 6 bases, 5 bases remained unmatched. Looked up from germline, CDR1 is LNHDA and CDR2 is SQIVND (reference sequence). The CDR3 has 14 residues. The CDR3 loop is CASSMGQSRQPQHF. DNA of the CDR3: TGTGCCAGTAGTATGGGACAGTCACGTCAGCCCCAGCATTTT.

The V call is TRBV19, the J call TRBJ2-3; the match to TRBD1 covers 7 bases. This CDR3 contains 13 residues. Germline CDR1 LNHDA, CDR2 SQIVND (reference sequence). J gave up 1 base and V 6 bases, and 1 base lay outside the gene matches. The CDR3 protein is CASRTGGTDTQYF. The CDR3 nucleotides read TGTGCCAGTAGAACAGGGGGCACAGATACGCAGTATTTT.

This clone was observed a single time. The J gene is TRBJ1-1, the V gene TRBV5-1, with 7 bases fitting TRBD1. Germline loops: CDR1 SGHRS, CDR2 YFSETQ. The CDR3 has 14 residues. Trimming at V came to 1 base and at J to 4 bases, leaving 4 bases not matched to a gene. Written as DNA, the CDR3 is TGCGCCAGCAGCTTGCAAGACAGGGCCACTGAAGCTTTCTTT. Encoded protein: CASSLQDRATEAFF.

The chain uses TRBV5-1 and TRBJ1-6, with 8 bases lining up with TRBD1. This CDR3 spans 15 amino acids. In germline, CDR1 is SGHRS, CDR2 YFSETQ. Germline trimming cut 4 bases from V and 2 bases from J; bases unmatched to any gene: 2. The CDR3 DNA reads as TGCGCCAGCAGCCTGGGACAGGCCTATAATTCACCCCTCCACTTT. Protein product: CASSLGQAYNSPLHF.

The chain couples TRBV19 to TRBJ1-5; D is perhaps TRBD1 (6 bases). V was shortened by 5 bases and J by 4 bases, with 12 bases between the two germline ends. The CDR3 consists of 14 residues. Germline V gene sequence: CDR1 LNHDA, CDR2 SQIVND (reference sequence). The CDR3 region is CASSSGGANQPQHF. The CDR3 DNA sequence: TGTGCCAGTAGTTCCGGGGGCGCGAATCAGCCCCAGCATTTT.

The chain has TRBV5-1 and TRBJ2-3, with 9 bases fitting TRBD2. Germline values: CDR1 SGHRS, CDR2 YFSETQ. With V trimmed by 3 bases and J by 0 bases, 5 bases remained unmatched. CDR3 size: 16 residues. CDR3 in DNA: TGCGCCAGCAGCTGGGGGACTAGCCATAGCACAGATACGCAGTATTTT. Amino acids: CASSWGTSHSTDTQYF.

This clone turned up a few times. The V call is TRBV3-1 (or the pseudogene TRBV3-2), the J call TRBJ1-1; D is possibly TRBD1 (6 bases). There are 13 residues in the CDR3. Germline V gives CDR1 LGHDT, CDR2 YNNKEL (reference sequence). Trimming took 4 bases from V and 6 from J, leaving 12 bases between them. The CDR3 DNA reads TGTGCCAGCAGCCTCGGACAGCTCGCTGAAGCTTTCTTT. Protein product: CASSLGQLAEAFF.

The chain's CDR3 is CASSSSSDREAFF. Here the CDR3 DNA reads TGTGCCAGCAGCTCAAGCTCGGACAGGGAGGCTTTCTTT. The chain couples TRBV13 to TRBJ1-1, with 8 nucleotides matching TRBD1. V was clipped by 4 bases and J by 11 bases; unmatched bases: 9. The CDR3 spans 13 residues. The germline CDR1 and CDR2 sequences are PRHDT and FYEKMQ (reference sequence).

Points on this clone: This sample includes further DNA sequences coding for the same CDR3. V usage is TRBV13 and J usage is TRBJ1-2; D not resolved. Per the germline V gene, CDR1 is PRHDT and CDR2 is FYEKMQ (reference sequence). The CDR3 spans 17 residues. The germline V and J ends were trimmed by 3 bases and 0 bases, with 17 bases remaining between them. CDR3 loop: CASSFGVLGLANYGYTF. The CDR3 DNA follows: TGTGCCAGCAGCTTCGGTGTTTTGGGTCTAGCTAACTATGGCTACACCTTC.

The V call is TRBV4-1, the J call TRBJ1-1; 7 bases align to TRBD1. Germline V lookup: CDR1 MGHRA, CDR2 YSYEKL. The trim removed 2 bases at V and 5 bases at J, leaving 5 bases unmatched. The CDR3 extends over 14 amino acids. CDR3 sequence reads: CASSQPSRGTEAFF. The CDR3 coding sequence is TGCGCCAGCAGCCAACCTTCCAGGGGGACTGAAGCTTTCTTT.

This clone was recorded once. The chain combines TRBV6-5 with TRBJ1-1; D possibly corresponds to TRBD1 (6 bases). Germline CDR1 and CDR2: MNHEY and SVGAGI. The CDR3 runs to 14 residues. V gave up 4 bases and J gave up 5 bases, with 14 bases separating them. CDR3 nucleotide sequence: TGTGCCAGCAGTTCCCCAGGGGCAGGTACTGAAGCTTTCTTT. This sequence encodes CASSSPGAGTEAFF.

The rearrangement uses TRBV28 and TRBJ1-5; no clear D. The V end was cut by 3 bases, the J end by 4 bases, with 7 bases between. Germline values: CDR1 MDHEN, CDR2 SYDVKM. The CDR3 covers 13 residues. DNA for the CDR3: TGTGCCAGCAGTTTCCCGGCTAATCAGCCCCAGCATTTT. Translated: CASSFPANQPQHF.

This clone has more than one count but fewer than ten. The rearrangement joins TRBV29-1 to TRBJ1-1, with 8 bases matching TRBD1. Trimming removed 7 bases from V and 1 base from J; junction bases left unmatched: 8. The CDR3 has 14 amino acids. Per the germline V gene, CDR1 is SQVTM and CDR2 is ANQGSEA. The CDR3 coding sequence is TGCAGCGGGAACGTGGACAGGGAGAACACTGAAGCTTTCTTT. This translates into CSGNVDRENTEAFF.

This chain joins TRBV19 and TRBJ1-5; D is unclear. The CDR3 is 14 residues long. Trimming removed 7 bases at V and 1 base at J, with 11 bases between. Germline CDR1 LNHDA, CDR2 SQIVND (reference sequence). CDR3 sequence (DNA): TGTGCCAGTAAACGGTGGAAAAGCAATCAGCCCCAGCATTTT. Translated, it gives CASKRWKSNQPQHF.

The rearrangement uses TRBV6-5 and TRBJ2-7; D perhaps matches TRBD2 (5 bases). In germline, CDR1 is MNHEY, CDR2 SVGAGI. V lost 7 bases and J lost 6, with 16 bases in between. The CDR3 loop spans 13 amino acids. DNA for the CDR3: TGTGCCAGCACCCGTTCATCAGCGGCCGAGCAGTACTTC. It is translated as CASTRSSAAEQYF.

This chain links TRBV28 with TRBJ1-2, with D unclear. This CDR3 has 13 amino acids. CDR1 and CDR2 (germline): MDHEN, SYDVKM. The V end was cut by 7 bases, the J end by 1 base, with 10 bases between. CDR3 coding DNA: TGTGCCAGCATGGTCAGCGTTAACTATGGCTACACCTTC. Protein sequence: CASMVSVNYGYTF.